This T cell receptor (beta chain) was identified in a study of cytomegalovirus exposure and HLA in healthy donors. General study results and limits: Reported findings show TCR beta sequences accurately forecast HLA-A and HLA-B alleles in most subjects.

This clone has more than one count but fewer than ten. Its antigen is not identified. CDR1 and CDR2 (germline): SGHAT, FQNNGV. V lost 4 bases and J lost 5, with 5 bases in between. This CDR3 is 11 amino acids long. PCR used 60 Vbeta primers and 13 Jbeta primers. Sequencing was performed with immunoSEQ multiplex PCR; in TCRdb, only in-frame clones are kept and a portion is missing. The table shows 100,000 to 150,000 clones, with 74% occurring only once. Sequenced: PBMCs. This TCR came from a male donor in good health and CMV-seronegative. V usage is TRBV11-2 and J usage is TRBJ2-5; D gene ambiguous. CDR3 region: CASSSQETQYF. In nucleotides, the CDR3 is TGTGCCAGCAGCTCCCAGGAGACCCAGTACTTC.